This T cell receptor beta chain was captured by sequencing in a study of cytomegalovirus exposure and HLA in healthy donors. General observations from the study: Rare TCR sequences predominated, though certain public TCRs were found in many donors.

For this clone: Its antigen is as yet unknown.

The V and J ends lost 5 bases and 1 base respectively, with 14 bases between them. This CDR3 is built from 15 residues. The germline gives CDR1 SEHNR, CDR2 FQNEAQ (reference sequence). With 60 Vbeta and 13 Jbeta primers, the PCR was carried out. Produced via immunoSEQ multiplex PCR; TCRdb's table is partial and in-frame only. This sample's table has some 33,000 clones. The sample taken for sequencing was PBMCs. The sequence was obtained from a female donor in good health and CMV-seronegative. The chain employs TRBV7-9 and TRBJ1-1; D is ambiguous. The CDR3: CASSQRQITNTEAFF. CDR3 in DNA: TGTGCCAGCAGCCAAAGACAAATCACGAACACTGAAGCTTTCTTT.